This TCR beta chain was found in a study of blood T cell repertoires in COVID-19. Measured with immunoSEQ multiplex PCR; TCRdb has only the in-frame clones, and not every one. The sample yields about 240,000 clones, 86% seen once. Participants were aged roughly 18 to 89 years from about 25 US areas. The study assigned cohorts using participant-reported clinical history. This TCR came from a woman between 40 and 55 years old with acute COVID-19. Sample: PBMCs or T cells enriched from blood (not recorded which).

CDR3 sequence (DNA): TGCGCCAGCAGCTTGGCTAGCGGGAGGCACAATGAGCAGTTCTTC. Translation: CASSLASGRHNEQFF. The chain carries TRBV5-1 and TRBJ2-1; TRBD2 matches at 11 bases. The CDR3 runs 15 residues. Trimming removed 0 bases from V and 5 bases from J; junction bases left unmatched: 1. Germline V lookup: CDR1 SGHRS, CDR2 YFSETQ.